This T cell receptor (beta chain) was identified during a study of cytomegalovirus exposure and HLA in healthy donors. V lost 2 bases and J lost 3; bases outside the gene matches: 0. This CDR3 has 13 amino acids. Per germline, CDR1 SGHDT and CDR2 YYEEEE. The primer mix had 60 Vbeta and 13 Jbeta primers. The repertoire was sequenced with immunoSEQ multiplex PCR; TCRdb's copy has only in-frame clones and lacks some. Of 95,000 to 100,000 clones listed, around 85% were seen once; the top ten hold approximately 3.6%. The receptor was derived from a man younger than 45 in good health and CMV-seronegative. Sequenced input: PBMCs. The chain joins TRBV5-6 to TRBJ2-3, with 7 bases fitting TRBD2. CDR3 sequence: CASSLLATDTQYF. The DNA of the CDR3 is TGTGCCAGCAGCTTACTAGCGACAGATACGCAGTATTTT. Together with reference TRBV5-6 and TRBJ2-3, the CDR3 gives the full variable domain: DAGVTQSPTHLIKTRGQQVTLRCSPKSGHDTVSWYQQALGQGPQFIFQYYEEEERQRGNFPDRFSGHQFPNYSSELNVNALLLGDSALYLCASSLLATDTQYFGPGTRLTVL.